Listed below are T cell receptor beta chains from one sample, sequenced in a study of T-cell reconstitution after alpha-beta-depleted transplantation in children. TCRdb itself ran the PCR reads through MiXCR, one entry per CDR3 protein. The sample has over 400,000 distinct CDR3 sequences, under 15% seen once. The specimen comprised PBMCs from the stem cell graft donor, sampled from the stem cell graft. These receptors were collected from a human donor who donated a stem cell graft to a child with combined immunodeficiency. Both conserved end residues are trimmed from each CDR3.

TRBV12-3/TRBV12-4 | ASSLEGDLTDTQY
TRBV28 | AIETPSTDTQY
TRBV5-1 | ASSLGTGGEFRELF
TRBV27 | ASSLSTLSGGSSDTQY
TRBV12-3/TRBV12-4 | ASSLGPSGSLYEQY
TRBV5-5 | ASSLDGLALEQY
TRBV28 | ASSLGTDMGYQETQY
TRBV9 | ASSVAGGEKLF
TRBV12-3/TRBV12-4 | ASSLTGGVSTEAF
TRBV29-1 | SGSTSESYNEQF
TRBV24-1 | ATSTGNYNEQF
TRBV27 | ASSLYYGHTQY
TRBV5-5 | AADTGTSTSDTQY
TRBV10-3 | AISGGTVQGNEQY
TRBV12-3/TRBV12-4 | ASSNGYEQY
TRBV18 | ASSPLTANEQY
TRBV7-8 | ASSPTSGGLDTQY
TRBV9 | ASSGSGRDTGELF
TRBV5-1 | ASSLVGPNEQY
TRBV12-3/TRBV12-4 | ASSQTRGRRGYEQY
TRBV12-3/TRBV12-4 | ASSPGTLPTYEQY
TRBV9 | ASSVVAGQGTGELF
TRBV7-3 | ASSPSGGFGYEQY
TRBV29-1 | SVAGPNPNTGELF
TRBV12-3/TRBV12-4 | ASSTGPWSRKAGGGDEQF
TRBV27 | ASSLLARQETQY
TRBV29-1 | SVDPSRGGQAF
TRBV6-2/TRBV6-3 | ASSPLAGDTQY
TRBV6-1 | ASAPPPGQGTYEQY
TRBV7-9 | ASSAGPGNEKLF
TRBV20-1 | SASGIPGTGGYEQY
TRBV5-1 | ASSSDSGNSPLH
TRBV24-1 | ATSVAYREGKDTQY
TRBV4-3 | ASSQGTLGTGELF
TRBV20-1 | SASREKLF
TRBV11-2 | ASSLGIPDRASNTEAF
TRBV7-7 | ASSSRGGATDTQY
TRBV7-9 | ASTPMGLYEQY
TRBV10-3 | AISDDPASAGDEETQY
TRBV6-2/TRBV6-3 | ASRREGTYNEQF
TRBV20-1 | SAGTSGGSSSYNEQF
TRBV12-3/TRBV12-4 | ASSMTGAPFTDTQY
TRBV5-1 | GTASYEQY
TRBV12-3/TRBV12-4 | ASTSAGGEQY
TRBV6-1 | ASSPERGWDTQY
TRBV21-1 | ASSWDGGLNQPQH
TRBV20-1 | SAKDSESSYNSPLH
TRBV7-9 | ASSFEGGNTIY
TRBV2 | ASRQGSNSYEQY
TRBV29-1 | SVEDRGRLSNYGYT
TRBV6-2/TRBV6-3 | ASSFPRLARSSGELF
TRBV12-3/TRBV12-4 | ASSFGDNSPLH
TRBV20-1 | SARDFSGQGYYEQY
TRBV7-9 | ASSYATGAFGEQF
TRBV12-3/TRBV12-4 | ASSPRTGLGVNIQY
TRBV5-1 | ASSWGHLQETQY
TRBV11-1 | ASSLEPTNSYEQY